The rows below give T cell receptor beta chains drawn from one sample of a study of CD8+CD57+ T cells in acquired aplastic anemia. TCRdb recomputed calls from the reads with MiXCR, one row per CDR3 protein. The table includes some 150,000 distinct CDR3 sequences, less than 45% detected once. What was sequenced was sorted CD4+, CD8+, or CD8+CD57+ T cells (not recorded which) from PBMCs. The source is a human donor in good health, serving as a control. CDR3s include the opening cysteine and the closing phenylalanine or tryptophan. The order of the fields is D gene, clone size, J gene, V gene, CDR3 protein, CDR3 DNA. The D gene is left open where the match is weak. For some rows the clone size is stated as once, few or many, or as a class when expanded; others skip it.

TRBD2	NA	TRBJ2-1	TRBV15	CATSRDPLAGAYNEQFF	TGCGCCACCAGCAGAGATCCACTAGCGGGAGCCTACAATGAGCAGTTCTTC
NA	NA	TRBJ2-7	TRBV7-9	CASSSNQGYEQYF	TGTGCCAGCAGCTCAAATCAGGGCTACGAGCAGTACTTC
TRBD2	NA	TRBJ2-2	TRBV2	CASSGLAGSTGELFF	TGTGCCAGCAGCGGACTAGCGGGGAGCACCGGGGAGCTGTTTTTT
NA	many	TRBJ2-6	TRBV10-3	CAISEPGANVLTF	TGTGCCATCAGTGAGCCCGGGGCCAACGTCCTGACTTTC
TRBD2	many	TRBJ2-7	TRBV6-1	CASSRTTSGTYEQYF	TGTGCCAGCAGCCGGACGACTAGCGGCACCTACGAGCAGTACTTC
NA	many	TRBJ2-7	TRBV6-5	CASSVAGDSYEQYF	TGTGCCAGCTCCGTCGCCGGGGACTCCTACGAGCAGTACTTC
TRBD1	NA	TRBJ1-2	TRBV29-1	CSGQGAEGYTF	TGCAGCGGGCAGGGGGCGGAAGGCTACACCTTC
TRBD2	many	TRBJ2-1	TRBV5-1	CASSFTSGRARSYNEQFF	TGCGCCAGCAGCTTCACTAGCGGGAGGGCCAGATCCTACAATGAGCAGTTCTTC
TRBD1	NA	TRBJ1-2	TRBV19	CASSITGGLYGYTF	TGTGCCAGTAGTATCACAGGGGGCTTATATGGCTACACCTTC
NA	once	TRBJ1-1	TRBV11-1	CASSLQGRNTEAFF	TGTGCCAGCAGCTTACAGGGACGGAACACTGAAGCTTTCTTT
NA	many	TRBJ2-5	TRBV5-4	CASSPTGLETQYF	TGTGCCAGCAGCCCAACGGGACTGGAGACCCAGTACTTC
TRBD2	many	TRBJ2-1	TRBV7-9	CASSSTGGAGLNEQFF	TGTGCCAGCAGCTCGACCGGGGGGGCCGGTTTGAATGAGCAGTTCTTC
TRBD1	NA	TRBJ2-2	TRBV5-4	CASSIRGQVGELFF	TGTGCCAGCAGCATTAGGGGGCAAGTCGGGGAGCTGTTTTTT
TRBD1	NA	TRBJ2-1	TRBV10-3	CAISPGTGSFEFF	TGTGCCATCAGCCCCGGGACAGGGAGTTTCGAGTTCTTC
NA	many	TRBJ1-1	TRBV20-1	CSARGVGGIWTEAFF	TGCAGTGCTAGAGGGGTTGGGGGGATATGGACTGAAGCTTTCTTT
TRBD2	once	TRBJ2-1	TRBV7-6	CASSYFSGGASYNEQFF	TGTGCCAGCAGCTATTTTAGCGGGGGGGCCTCCTACAATGAGCAGTTCTTC
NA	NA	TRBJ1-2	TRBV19	CASSMGSGGYTF	TGTGCCAGTAGTATGGGCTCGGGGGGCTACACCTTC
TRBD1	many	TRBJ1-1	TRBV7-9	CASSTSTGMNTEAFF	TGTGCCAGCAGCACATCGACAGGGATGAACACTGAAGCTTTCTTT
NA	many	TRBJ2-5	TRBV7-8	CASSSEGETQYF	TGTGCCAGCAGCTCCGAAGGGGAGACCCAGTACTTC
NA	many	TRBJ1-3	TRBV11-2	CASSLVMAFLGNTIYF	TGTGCCAGCAGCTTAGTTATGGCCTTCCTTGGAAACACCATATATTTT
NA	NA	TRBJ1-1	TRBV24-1	CATSDEVQRVTFF	TGTGCCACCAGTGATGAAGTGCAAAGGGTCACTTTCTTT
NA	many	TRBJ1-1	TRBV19	CASMGRLIMGTEAFF	TGTGCCAGTATGGGCAGGCTAATTATGGGCACTGAAGCTTTCTTT
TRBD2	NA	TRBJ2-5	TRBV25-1	CASSPGVTSGGQETQYF	TGTGCCAGCAGCCCGGGCGTGACTAGCGGGGGCCAAGAGACCCAGTACTTC
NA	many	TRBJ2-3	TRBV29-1	CSSKRGNGNTQYF	TGCAGCAGTAAAAGGGGTAATGGGAATACGCAGTATTTT
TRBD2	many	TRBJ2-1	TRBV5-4	CASSLSASGDDNEQFF	TGTGCCAGCAGCTTGTCGGCTAGCGGGGATGACAATGAGCAGTTCTTC
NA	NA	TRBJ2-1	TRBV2	CASQGGSYNEQFF	TGTGCCAGTCAAGGGGGGTCTTACAATGAGCAGTTCTTC
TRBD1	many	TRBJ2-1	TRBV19	CASSMRGRGQGEQFF	TGTGCCAGTAGTATGAGAGGCAGGGGGCAGGGTGAGCAGTTCTTC
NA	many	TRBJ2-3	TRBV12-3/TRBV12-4	CASTWTPGTADTQYF	TGTGCCAGCACCTGGACCCCAGGGACTGCGGATACGCAGTATTTT
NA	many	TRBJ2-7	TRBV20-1	CSARERQDIYEQYF	TGCAGTGCTAGAGAAAGACAGGACATTTACGAGCAGTACTTC
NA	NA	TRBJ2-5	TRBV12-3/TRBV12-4	CASRGWSQSETQYF	TGTGCCAGCCGTGGGTGGAGCCAGTCCGAGACCCAGTACTTC
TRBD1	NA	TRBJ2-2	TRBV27	CASNTAGTGMRTGELFF	TGTGCCAGCAATACTGCCGGGACAGGGATGCGCACCGGGGAGCTGTTTTTT
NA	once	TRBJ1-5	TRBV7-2	CASSFTGNQPQHF	TGTGCCAGCAGCTTTACGGGGAATCAGCCCCAGCATTTT
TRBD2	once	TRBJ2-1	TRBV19	CASSILTSNNEQFF	TGTGCCAGTAGTATACTGACTAGCAATAATGAGCAGTTCTTC
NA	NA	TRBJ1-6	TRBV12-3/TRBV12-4	CASSLSGIQPLHF	TGTGCCAGCAGTTTATCGGGCATCCAACCCCTCCACTTT
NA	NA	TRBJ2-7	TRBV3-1	CASSQAGFEQYF	TGTGCCAGCAGCCAAGCGGGGTTCGAGCAGTACTTC
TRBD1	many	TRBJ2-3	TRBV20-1	CSAGTVADTQYF	TGCAGTGCCGGGACAGTGGCAGATACGCAGTATTTT
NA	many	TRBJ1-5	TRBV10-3	CAIRADGNQPQHF	TGTGCCATCAGGGCAGACGGGAATCAGCCCCAGCATTTT
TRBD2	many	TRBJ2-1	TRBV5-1	CASTVLAGGWEQFF	TGCGCCAGCACGGTGCTAGCGGGAGGGTGGGAGCAGTTCTTC
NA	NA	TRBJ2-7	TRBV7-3	CASTPRGPYEQYF	TGTGCCAGCACCCCTCGGGGCCCCTACGAGCAGTACTTC
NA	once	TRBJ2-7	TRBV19	CASSIRGTGEQYF	TGTGCCAGTAGTATCAGAGGGACGGGGGAGCAGTACTTC
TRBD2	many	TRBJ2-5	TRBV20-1	CSADSSGAKETQYF	TGCAGTGCTGATTCTAGCGGGGCTAAAGAGACCCAGTACTTC
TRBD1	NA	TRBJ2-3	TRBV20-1	CSASIGGQGAHTQYF	TGCAGTGCTAGTATCGGTGGACAGGGGGCACATACGCAGTATTTT
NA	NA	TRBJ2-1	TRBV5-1	CASSAFGYNEQFF	TGCGCCAGCAGCGCCTTTGGATACAATGAGCAGTTCTTC
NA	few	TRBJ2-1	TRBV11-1	CASSLWFRGRASSYNEQFF	TGTGCCAGCAGCTTATGGTTTAGGGGCCGGGCCAGCTCCTACAATGAGCAGTTCTTC
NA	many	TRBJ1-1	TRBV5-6	CASSNQGRSRQAFF	TGTGCCAGCAGCAACCAGGGGAGGTCACGTCAAGCTTTCTTT
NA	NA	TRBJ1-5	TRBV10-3	CASSSERSNQPQHF	TGTGCCTCCAGTTCCGAGAGAAGCAATCAGCCCCAGCATTTT
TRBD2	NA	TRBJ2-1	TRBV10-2	CASSDPLAGGSYNEQFF	TGCGCCAGCAGTGATCCTCTAGCGGGGGGGTCCTACAATGAGCAGTTCTTC
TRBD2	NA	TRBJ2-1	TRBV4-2	CASSPGGSGGTYNEQSF	TGTGCCAGCAGCCCGGGGGGTAGCGGGGGAACCTACAACGAGCAGTCCTTC
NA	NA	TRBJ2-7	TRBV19	CASSIGTESYEQYF	TGTGCCAGTAGTATCGGGACGGAGTCCTACGAGCAGTACTTC
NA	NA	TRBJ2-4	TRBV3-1	CASSHRAKNIQYF	TGTGCCAGCAGCCACCGGGCCAAAAACATTCAGTACTTC
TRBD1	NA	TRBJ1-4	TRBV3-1	CASSQRGQGVNEKLVF	TGTGCCAGCAGCCAAAGAGGACAGGGGGTTAATGAAAAACTGGTTTTT